Below are 14 T cell receptor beta chains sequenced from a single sample in a study of blood T cell repertoires in COVID-19. Produced via immunoSEQ multiplex PCR; TCRdb's table is partial and in-frame only. The sample consists of about 83,000 clones, about 86% of them appearing once. Sequenced: peripheral blood. The receptors stem from a woman of 80 years or more in a cohort sampled during active or convalescent COVID-19.

The rearrangement joins TRBV5-1 to TRBJ2-2, with 7 bases fitting TRBD2. The germline CDR1 and CDR2 sequences are SGHRS and YFSETQ. The trim removed 6 bases at V and 4 bases at J, leaving 9 bases unmatched. This CDR3 comprises 15 residues. The DNA of the CDR3 is TGCGCCAGCACTATAGCGGGCACGGGCACCGGGGAGCTGTTTTTT. Its translation is CASTIAGTGTGELFF.

The rearrangement uses TRBV5-4 and TRBJ2-2, with D unclear. V dropped 0 bases and J dropped 4 bases, with 13 bases sitting between them. Germline V gene sequence: CDR1 SGHNT, CDR2 YYREEE (reference sequence). The CDR3 extends over 16 amino acids. For the CDR3, the DNA is TGTGCCAGCAGCTTGGAGCCAACTCGTGGCACCGGGGAGCTGTTTTTT. It yields the protein CASSLEPTRGTGELFF.

The chain uses TRBV12-3 or TRBV12-4 and TRBJ2-1; tentative D call: TRBD1 (5 bases). CDR3 length: 12 amino acids. Trimming removed 3 bases from V and 15 bases from J, with 15 bases in between. The CDR3 region has the DNA TGTGCCAGCAGTTTCCCAGGGTCCGGTCTGTTCTTC. Amino acids: CASSFPGSGLFF.

This clone was observed once. This sequence joins TRBV11-3 and TRBJ1-5; D remains ambiguous. There are 13 residues in the CDR3. CDR1 and CDR2 (germline): SGHNT, YENEEA. Trimming cost V 6 bases and J 4 bases, with 10 bases left between them. The CDR3 is CASSPGSNQPQHF. DNA of the CDR3: TGTGCCAGCAGTCCGGGGAGTAATCAGCCCCAGCATTTT.

This clone showed up just a few times. The rearrangement joins TRBV2 to TRBJ2-7; tentative D call: TRBD1 (5 bases). CDR3 length: 14 residues. Germline CDR1 is SNHLY and CDR2 is FYNNEI. Deletions cut 7 bases from V and 2 bases from J, with 15 bases between. The CDR3 DNA reads TGTGCCAGCACCCTAAGGGGTTTAGCCTACGAGCAGTACTTC. Protein product: CASTLRGLAYEQYF.

The rearrangement links TRBV27 to TRBJ2-7; D might be TRBD1 (5 bases). This CDR3 region has 14 residues. Germline lookup yields CDR1 MNHEY and CDR2 SMNVEV (reference sequence). Between the trimmed V and J ends, which lost 5 bases and 1 base, there was a span of 12 bases. CDR3: CASSPLRQSYEQYF. The CDR3 region has the DNA TGTGCCAGCAGTCCCCTACGACAGTCCTACGAGCAGTACTTC.

The sample holds one count of this clone. CDR3 protein: CASSLLAGGSWETQYF. The CDR3 nucleotides read TGTGCCAGCAGCCTACTAGCGGGAGGGTCATGGGAGACCCAGTACTTC. The V gene is TRBV7-9, the J gene TRBJ2-5; TRBD2 agrees at 13 bases. Germline CDR1 SEHNR, CDR2 FQNEAQ (reference sequence). This CDR3 spans 16 amino acids. With 5 bases clipped from V and 5 bases from J, the junction kept 8 bases outside the gene matches.

This chain uses TRBV3-1 (or the pseudogene TRBV3-2) with TRBJ1-6; possibly TRBD1 for D (5 bases). Per germline, CDR1 LGHDT and CDR2 YNNKEL (reference sequence). CDR3 length equals 16 residues. The V end was cut by 5 bases, the J end by 5 bases, with 16 bases between. In nucleotides, the CDR3 is TGTGCCAGCAGCTTCAGCCAGGGTGCGAATAATTCACCCCTCCACTTT. Protein: CASSFSQGANNSPLHF.

This chain connects TRBV5-6 to TRBJ2-5, with D hard to call. Germline V gene data show CDR1 as SGHDT and CDR2 as YYEEEE. Between the trimmed V and J ends, which lost 1 base and 1 base, there was a span of 8 bases. There are 14 residues in the CDR3. CDR3 in amino acids: CASSLSLFQETQYF. The CDR3 DNA reads as TGTGCCAGCAGCTTGTCCCTGTTCCAAGAGACCCAGTACTTC.

V and J are TRBV5-1 and TRBJ1-1; D gene ambiguous. This CDR3 region has 13 residues. In germline, CDR1 is SGHRS, CDR2 YFSETQ. Trimming stripped 4 bases from V and 0 bases from J, with 7 bases between. CDR3 in amino acids: CASSLTMNTEAFF. The CDR3 coding sequence is TGCGCCAGCAGCCTTACAATGAACACTGAAGCTTTCTTT.

The chain recombines TRBV7-3 with TRBJ2-2; 12 bases are a match to TRBD2. This CDR3 contains 16 residues. V lost 0 bases, J lost 5 bases, and 1 base stayed unmatched. The V gene's germline CDR1 is SGHTA and CDR2 FQGTGA. As DNA, the CDR3 is TGTGCCAGCAGCTTAACGACTAGCGGGAGAACCGGGGAGCTGTTTTTT. Translating gives CASSLTTSGRTGELFF.

The gene calls are TRBV28 and TRBJ2-3; D unresolved. Trimming removed 2 bases from V and 1 base from J, with 16 bases in between. This CDR3 is 17 amino acids long. Germline assignment: CDR1 MDHEN and CDR2 SYDVKM. The CDR3 loop reads CASSLTGLGGGTDTQYF. The CDR3 coding sequence is TGTGCCAGCAGTTTAACGGGTTTAGGCGGCGGCACAGATACGCAGTATTTT.

By sample share, this clone is medium-sized (0.01 to 0.1%). The chain carries TRBV3-1 (or the pseudogene TRBV3-2) and TRBJ2-1; 7 bases map to TRBD2. Losses at the gene ends were 4 bases for V and 3 bases for J; bases not matched to a gene: 6. CDR1 is LGHDT and CDR2 is YNNKEL in the germline V gene (reference sequence). The CDR3 runs 15 residues. The CDR3 protein is CASSPLGGSYNEQFF. CDR3 coding DNA: TGTGCCAGCAGCCCCCTAGGCGGGAGCTACAATGAGCAGTTCTTC.

The rearrangement links TRBV5-1 to TRBJ2-3; D is possibly TRBD1 (6 bases). The ends were cut back, 4 bases at V and 0 bases at J, with 9 bases in the middle. The V gene's germline CDR1 is SGHRS and CDR2 YFSETQ. The CDR3 sequence is 14 residues long. Here the CDR3 reads CASSLGQSTDTQYF. The CDR3, as DNA: TGCGCCAGCAGCCTCGGACAGAGCACAGATACGCAGTATTTT.